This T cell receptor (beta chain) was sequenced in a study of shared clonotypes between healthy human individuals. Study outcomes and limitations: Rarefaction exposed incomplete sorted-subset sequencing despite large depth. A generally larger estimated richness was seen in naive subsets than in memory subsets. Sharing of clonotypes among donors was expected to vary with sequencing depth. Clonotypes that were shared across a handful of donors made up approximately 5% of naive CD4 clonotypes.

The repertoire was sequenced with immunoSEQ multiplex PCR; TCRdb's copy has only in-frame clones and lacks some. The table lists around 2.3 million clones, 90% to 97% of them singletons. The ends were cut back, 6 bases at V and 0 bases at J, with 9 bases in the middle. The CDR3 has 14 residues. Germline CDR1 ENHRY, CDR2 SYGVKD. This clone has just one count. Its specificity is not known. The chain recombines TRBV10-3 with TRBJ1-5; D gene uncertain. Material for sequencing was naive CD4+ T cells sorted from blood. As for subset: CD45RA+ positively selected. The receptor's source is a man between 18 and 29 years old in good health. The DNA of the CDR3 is TGTGCCATCAGCGGCAGGAATAGCAATCAGCCCCAGCATTTT. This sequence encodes CAISGRNSNQPQHF.